This is a list of T cell receptor beta chains from one sample in a study of immune evolution from preneoplasia to lung adenocarcinoma. Assay: immunoSEQ multiplex PCR; the TCRdb copy retains only in-frame clones and omits some. The table includes approximately 11,000 clones, roughly 90% detected once. The sample taken for sequencing was FFPE invasive lung adenocarcinoma tissue. These receptors all stem from a person aged 65-85 years with invasive lung adenocarcinoma. CDR3s include the opening cysteine and the closing phenylalanine or tryptophan. The order of the fields is D gene, V gene, clone size, J gene, CDR3 protein, CDR3 DNA. A D gene is named only where the DNA matches it firmly. Clone sizes are given selectively: once, few, many, or a class where the clone is expanded.

>.|TRBV15|.|TRBJ1-4
CATSRSGEGKDEKLFF
TGTGCCACCAGCAGATCCGGTGAGGGGAAGGATGAAAAACTGTTTTTT
>.|TRBV30|.|TRBJ2-7
CAWMAGAKGEQYF
TGTGCCTGGATGGCGGGGGCCAAGGGGGAGCAGTACTTC
>.|TRBV21-1|few|TRBJ2-7
CASSPQGAVYEQYF
TGTGCCAGCAGCCCCCAAGGGGCGGTCTACGAGCAGTACTTC
>TRBD2|TRBV11-2|.|TRBJ2-5
CASSLRSGGVARETQYF
TGTGCCAGCAGCTTACGTAGCGGGGGGGTAGCGAGGGAGACCCAGTACTTC
>.|TRBV18|.|TRBJ2-5
CASSPRESETQYF
TGTGCCAGCTCACCACGGGAGTCGGAGACCCAGTACTTC
>TRBD1|TRBV11-2|.|TRBJ2-1
CASSQGDSLNEQFF
TGTGCCAGCAGTCAGGGGGACAGCCTAAATGAGCAGTTCTTC
>.|TRBV5-6|.|TRBJ1-1
CASSFHPPNTEAFF
TGTGCCAGCAGCTTTCATCCTCCGAACACTGAAGCTTTCTTT
>.|TRBV15|.|TRBJ1-1
CATSRAVAGEKAFF
TGTGCCACCAGCAGAGCGGTGGCAGGGGAGAAAGCTTTCTTT
>.|TRBV7-3|few|TRBJ2-2
CASSVPNTGELFF
TGTGCCAGCAGCGTCCCGAACACCGGGGAGCTGTTTTTT
>.|TRBV30|few|TRBJ1-2
CAWSSGGINYGYTF
TGTGCCTGGAGTTCGGGGGGCATAAACTATGGCTACACCTTC
>TRBD2|TRBV11-1|.|TRBJ2-3
CASSPTGTSGTDTQYF
TGTGCCAGCAGCCCAACCGGGACTAGCGGGACAGATACGCAGTATTTT
>.|TRBV9|.|TRBJ1-4
CASSDGTVATNEKLFF
TGTGCCAGCAGCGACGGGACGGTAGCAACTAATGAAAAACTGTTTTTT
>.|TRBV29-1|.|TRBJ1-2
CSVHSGGTSVYGYTF
TGCAGCGTTCACTCGGGAGGGACGTCTGTCTATGGCTACACCTTC
>.|TRBV23-1|.|TRBJ1-2
CASSQSSQRNYGYTF
TGCGCCAGCAGTCAATCTAGCCAGCGTAACTATGGCTACACCTTC
>TRBD1|TRBV5-1|.|TRBJ1-4
CASSLADREPSEKLFF
TGCGCCAGCAGCTTGGCCGACAGGGAGCCCTCGGAAAAACTGTTTTTT
>.|TRBV7-8|.|TRBJ1-1
CASGRERGTEAFF
TGTGCCAGCGGCCGGGAAAGGGGCACTGAAGCTTTCTTT